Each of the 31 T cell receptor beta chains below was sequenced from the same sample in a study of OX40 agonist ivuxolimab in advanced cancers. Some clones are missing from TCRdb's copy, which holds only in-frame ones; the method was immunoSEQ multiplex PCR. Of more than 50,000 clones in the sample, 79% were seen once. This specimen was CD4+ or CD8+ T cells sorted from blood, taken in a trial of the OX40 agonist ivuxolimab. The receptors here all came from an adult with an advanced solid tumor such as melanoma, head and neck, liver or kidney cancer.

DNA of the CDR3: TGTGCCAGTAGTATTTGGGGGGCCATTGGCAATCAGCCCCAGCATTTT. Translating gives CASSIWGAIGNQPQHF. The chain links TRBV19 to TRBJ1-5; possible D gene TRBD1, 6 bases. Trimming removed 3 bases at V and 2 bases at J, with 14 bases between. Germline V gives CDR1 LNHDA, CDR2 SQIVND (reference sequence). The CDR3 loop spans 16 amino acids.

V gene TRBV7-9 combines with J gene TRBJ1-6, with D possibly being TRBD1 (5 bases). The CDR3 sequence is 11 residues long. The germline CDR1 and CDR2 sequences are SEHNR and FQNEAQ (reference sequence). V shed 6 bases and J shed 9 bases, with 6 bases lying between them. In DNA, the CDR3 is TGTGCCAGCAGTCAGGGTTCACCCCTCCACTTT. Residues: CASSQGSPLHF.

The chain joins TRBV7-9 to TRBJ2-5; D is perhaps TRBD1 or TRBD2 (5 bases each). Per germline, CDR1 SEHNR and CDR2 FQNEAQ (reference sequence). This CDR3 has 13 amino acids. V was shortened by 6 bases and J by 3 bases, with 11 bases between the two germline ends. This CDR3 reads CASRNQGEETQYF. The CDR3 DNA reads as TGTGCCAGCAGAAATCAGGGAGAAGAGACCCAGTACTTC.

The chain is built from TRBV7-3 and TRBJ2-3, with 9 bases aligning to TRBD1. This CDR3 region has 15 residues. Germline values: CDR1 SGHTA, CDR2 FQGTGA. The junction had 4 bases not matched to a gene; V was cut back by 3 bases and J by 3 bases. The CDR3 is CASSFGQGWTDTQYF. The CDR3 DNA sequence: TGTGCCAGCAGCTTCGGACAGGGGTGGACAGATACGCAGTATTTT.

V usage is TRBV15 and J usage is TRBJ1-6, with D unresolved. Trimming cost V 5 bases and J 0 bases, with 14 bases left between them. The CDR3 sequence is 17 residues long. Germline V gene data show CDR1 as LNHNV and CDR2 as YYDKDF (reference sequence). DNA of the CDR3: TGTGCCACCAGCGCCTCGTACATGAGCTCCTATAATTCACCCCTCCACTTT. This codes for CATSASYMSSYNSPLHF.

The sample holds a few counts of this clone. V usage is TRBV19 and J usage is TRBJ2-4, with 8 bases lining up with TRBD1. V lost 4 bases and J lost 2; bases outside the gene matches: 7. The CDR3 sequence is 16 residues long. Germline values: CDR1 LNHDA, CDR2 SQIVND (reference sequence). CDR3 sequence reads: CASSSPGQESKNIQYF. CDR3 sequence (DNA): TGTGCCAGTAGTAGTCCGGGACAGGAGTCCAAAAACATTCAGTACTTC.

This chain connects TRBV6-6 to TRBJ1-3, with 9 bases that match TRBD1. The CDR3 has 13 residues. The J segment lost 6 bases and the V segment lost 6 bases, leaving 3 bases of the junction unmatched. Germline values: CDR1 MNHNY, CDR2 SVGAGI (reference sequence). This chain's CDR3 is CASRTGGKNTIYF. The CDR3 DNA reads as TGTGCCAGCAGGACAGGGGGGAAAAACACCATATATTTT.

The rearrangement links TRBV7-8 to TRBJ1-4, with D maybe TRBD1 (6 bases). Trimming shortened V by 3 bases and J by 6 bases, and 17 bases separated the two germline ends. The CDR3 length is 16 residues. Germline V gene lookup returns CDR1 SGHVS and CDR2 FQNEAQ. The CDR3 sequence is CASSFGGAGGDEKLFF. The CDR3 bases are TGTGCCAGCAGCTTCGGGGGCGCAGGCGGTGATGAAAAACTGTTTTTT.

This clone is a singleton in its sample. Here the CDR3 DNA reads TGCAGCGTTGAAGTAACGGGCGGCTACACCTTC. As protein: CSVEVTGGYTF. This rearrangement joins TRBV29-1 to TRBJ1-2; no reliable D call. The germline gives CDR1 SQVTM, CDR2 ANQGSEA. The CDR3 has 11 residues. V gave up 1 base and J gave up 8 bases, with 8 bases separating them. Drawing the rest from reference TRBV29-1 and TRBJ1-2, the complete variable domain is SAVISQKPSRDICQRGTSLTIQCQVDSQVTMMFWYRQQPGQSLTLIATANQGSEATYESGFVIDKFPISRPNLTFSTLTVSNMSPEDSSIYLCSVEVTGGYTFGSGTRLTVV.

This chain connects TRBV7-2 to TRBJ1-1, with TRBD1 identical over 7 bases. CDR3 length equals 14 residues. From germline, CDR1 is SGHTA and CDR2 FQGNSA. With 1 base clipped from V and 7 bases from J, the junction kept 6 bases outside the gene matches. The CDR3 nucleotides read TGTGCCAGCAGCTTAGGACAGGGTAGTATTGAAGCTTTCTTT. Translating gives CASSLGQGSIEAFF. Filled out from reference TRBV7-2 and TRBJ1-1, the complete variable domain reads GAGVSQSPSNKVTEKGKDVELRCDPISGHTALYWYRQSLGQGLEFLIYFQGNSAPDKSGLPSDRFSAERTGGSVSTLTIQRTQQEDSAVYLCASSLGQGSIEAFFGQGTRLTVV.

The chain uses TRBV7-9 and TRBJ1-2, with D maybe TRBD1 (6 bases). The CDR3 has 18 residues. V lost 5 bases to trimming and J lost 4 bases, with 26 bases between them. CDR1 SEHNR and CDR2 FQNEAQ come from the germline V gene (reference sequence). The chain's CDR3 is CASSPQTPSRDMLYGYTF. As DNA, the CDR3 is TGTGCCAGCAGCCCCCAAACCCCCTCCCGGGACATGCTCTATGGCTACACCTTC.

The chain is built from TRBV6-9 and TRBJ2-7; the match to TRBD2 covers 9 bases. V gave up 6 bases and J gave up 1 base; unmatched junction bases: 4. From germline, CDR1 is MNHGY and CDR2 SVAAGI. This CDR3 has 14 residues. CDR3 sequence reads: CASSRSGGSYEQYF. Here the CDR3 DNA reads TGTGCCAGCAGCCGTAGCGGGGGATCCTACGAGCAGTACTTC.

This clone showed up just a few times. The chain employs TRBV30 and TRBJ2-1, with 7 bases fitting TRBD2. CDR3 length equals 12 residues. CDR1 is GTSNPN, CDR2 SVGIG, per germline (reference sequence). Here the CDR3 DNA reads TGTGCTGCCCAGCGGGGAGGCTATGAGCAGTTCTTC. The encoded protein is CAAQRGGYEQFF.

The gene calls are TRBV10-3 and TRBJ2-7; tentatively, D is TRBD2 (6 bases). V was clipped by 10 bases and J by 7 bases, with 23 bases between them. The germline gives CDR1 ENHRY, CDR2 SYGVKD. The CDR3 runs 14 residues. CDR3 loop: CATRPGEIKEEQYF. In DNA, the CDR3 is TGTGCCACACGTCCGGGAGAAATTAAAGAAGAGCAGTACTTC.

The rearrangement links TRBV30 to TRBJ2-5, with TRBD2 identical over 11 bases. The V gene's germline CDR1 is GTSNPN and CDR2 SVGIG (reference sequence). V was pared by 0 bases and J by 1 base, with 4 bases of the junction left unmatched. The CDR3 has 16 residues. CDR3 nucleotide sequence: TGTGCCTGGAGTGTACCGCTAGCGGGGGGCCAAGAGACCCAGTACTTC. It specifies CAWSVPLAGGQETQYF.

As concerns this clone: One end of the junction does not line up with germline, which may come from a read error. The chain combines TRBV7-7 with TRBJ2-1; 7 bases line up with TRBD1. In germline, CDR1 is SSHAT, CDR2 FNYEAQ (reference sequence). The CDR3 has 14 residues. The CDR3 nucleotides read TGTGCTAGCAGCCCATGGACAGGCCCGGGTGAGCAGTTCTTC. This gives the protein CASSPWTGPGEQFF. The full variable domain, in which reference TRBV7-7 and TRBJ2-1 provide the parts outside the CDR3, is GAGVSQSPRYKVTKRGQDVTLRCDPISSHATLYWYQQALGQGPEFLTYFNYEAQPDKSGLPSDRFSAERPEGSISTLTIQRTEQRDSAMYRCASSPWTGPGEQFFGPGTRLTVL.

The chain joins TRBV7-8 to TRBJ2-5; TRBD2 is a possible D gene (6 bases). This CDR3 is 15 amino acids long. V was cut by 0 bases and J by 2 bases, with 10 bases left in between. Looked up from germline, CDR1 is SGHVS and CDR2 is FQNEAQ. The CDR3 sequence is CASSLALLAQETQYF. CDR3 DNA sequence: TGTGCCAGCAGCTTAGCCTTACTAGCACAAGAGACCCAGTACTTC.

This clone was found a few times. CDR3 in amino acids: CASSIGTRVENIQYF. The CDR3 DNA reads as TGTGCCAGTAGTATCGGCACTAGGGTCGAGAACATTCAGTACTTC. This chain joins TRBV19 and TRBJ2-4, with D possibly TRBD2 on 5 matching bases. Germline V gene data show CDR1 as LNHDA and CDR2 as SQIVND (reference sequence). The CDR3 runs 15 residues. Between the trimmed V and J ends, which lost 3 bases and 7 bases, there was a span of 16 bases.

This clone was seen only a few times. The CDR3 DNA sequence: TGTGCCAGCAGCCCCCAGTTCGGGCCCGGGGAGCTGTTTTTT. As protein: CASSPQFGPGELFF. V gene TRBV6-1 combines with J gene TRBJ2-2; D gene uncertain. The germline CDR1 and CDR2 sequences are MNHNS and SASEGT. V gave up 6 bases and J gave up 6 bases, with 14 bases separating them. The CDR3 is 14 residues long.

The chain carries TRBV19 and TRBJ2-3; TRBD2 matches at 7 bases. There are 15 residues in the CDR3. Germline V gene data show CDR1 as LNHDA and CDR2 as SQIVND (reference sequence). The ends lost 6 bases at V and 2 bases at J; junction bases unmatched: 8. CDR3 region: CASRGTGRSTDTQYF. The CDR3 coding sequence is TGTGCCAGTAGGGGAACCGGGAGGTCCACAGATACGCAGTATTTT.

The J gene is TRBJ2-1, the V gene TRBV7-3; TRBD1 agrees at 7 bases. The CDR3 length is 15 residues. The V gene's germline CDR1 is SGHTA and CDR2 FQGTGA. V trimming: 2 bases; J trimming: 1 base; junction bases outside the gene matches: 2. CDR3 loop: CASSLSRGSYNEQFF. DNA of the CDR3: TGTGCCAGCAGCTTATCCAGGGGGTCCTACAATGAGCAGTTCTTC.

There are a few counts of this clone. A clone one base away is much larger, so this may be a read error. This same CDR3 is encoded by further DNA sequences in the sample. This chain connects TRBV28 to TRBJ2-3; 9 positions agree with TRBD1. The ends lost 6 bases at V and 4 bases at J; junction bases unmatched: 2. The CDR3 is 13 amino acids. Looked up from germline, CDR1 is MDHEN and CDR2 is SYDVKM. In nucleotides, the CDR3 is TGTGCCAGCAGAAGACAGGGGGCAGATACGCAGTATTTT. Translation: CASRRQGADTQYF.

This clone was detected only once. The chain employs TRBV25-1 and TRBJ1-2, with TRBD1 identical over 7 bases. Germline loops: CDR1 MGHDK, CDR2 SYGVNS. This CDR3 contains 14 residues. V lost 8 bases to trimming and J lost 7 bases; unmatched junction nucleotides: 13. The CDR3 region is CASLKTGRGGGYTF. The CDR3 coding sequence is TGTGCCAGCCTTAAGACAGGGCGGGGAGGTGGCTACACCTTC.

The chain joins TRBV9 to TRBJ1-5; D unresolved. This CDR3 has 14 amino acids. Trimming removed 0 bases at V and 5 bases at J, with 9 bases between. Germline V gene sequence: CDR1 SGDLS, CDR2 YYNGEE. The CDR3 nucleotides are TGTGCCAGCAGCGTAGGATATGGGGATCAGCCCCAGCATTTT. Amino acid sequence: CASSVGYGDQPQHF.

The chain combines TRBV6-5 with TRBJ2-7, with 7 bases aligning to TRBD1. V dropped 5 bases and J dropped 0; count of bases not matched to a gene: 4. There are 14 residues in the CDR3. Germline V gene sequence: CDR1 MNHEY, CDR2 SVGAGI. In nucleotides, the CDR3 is TGTGCCAGCAGTCGAGGGGGCGCCTCCTACGAGCAGTACTTC. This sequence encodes CASSRGGASYEQYF.

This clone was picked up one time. CDR3 sequence reads: CASSHILDTQYF. CDR3 DNA: TGTGCCAGCAGTCATATACTGGATACGCAGTATTTT. This rearrangement joins TRBV6-6 to TRBJ2-3; D unresolved. Germline assignment: CDR1 MNHNY and CDR2 SVGAGI (reference sequence). Trimming left V 5 bases short and J 6 bases short, with 9 bases between. This CDR3 spans 12 amino acids.

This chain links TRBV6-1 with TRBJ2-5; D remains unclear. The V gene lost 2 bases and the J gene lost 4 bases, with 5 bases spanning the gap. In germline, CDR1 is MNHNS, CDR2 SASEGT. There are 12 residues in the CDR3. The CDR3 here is CASSEFPETQYF. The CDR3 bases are TGTGCCAGCAGTGAATTCCCAGAGACCCAGTACTTC.

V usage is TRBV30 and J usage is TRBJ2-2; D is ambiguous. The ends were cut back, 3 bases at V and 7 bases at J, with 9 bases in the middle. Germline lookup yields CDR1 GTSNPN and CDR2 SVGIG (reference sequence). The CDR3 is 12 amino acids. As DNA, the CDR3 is TGTGCCTGGAGGTTGGGGAACGGGGAGCTGTTTTTT. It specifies CAWRLGNGELFF. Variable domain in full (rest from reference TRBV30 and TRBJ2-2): SQTIHQWPATLVQPVGSPLSLECTVEGTSNPNLYWYRQAAGRGLQLLFYSVGIGQISSEVPQNLSASRPQDRQFILSSKKLLLSDSGFYLCAWRLGNGELFFGEGSRLTVL.

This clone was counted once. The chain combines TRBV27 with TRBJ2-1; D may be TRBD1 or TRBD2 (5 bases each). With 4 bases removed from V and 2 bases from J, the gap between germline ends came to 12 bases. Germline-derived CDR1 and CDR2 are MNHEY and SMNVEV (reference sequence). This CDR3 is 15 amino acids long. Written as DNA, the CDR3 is TGTGCCAGCAGTTCCCGGGACCCTCCCTACAATGAGCAGTTCTTC. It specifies CASSSRDPPYNEQFF.

The CDR3 reads CASSLRSGGTEAFF. Written as DNA, the CDR3 is TGTGCCAGCAGTTTAAGGTCGGGAGGCACTGAAGCTTTCTTT. This chain links TRBV28 with TRBJ1-1; no reliable D call. Germline assignment: CDR1 MDHEN and CDR2 SYDVKM. V was trimmed by 2 bases and J by 4 bases, leaving 11 bases between them. This CDR3 region has 14 residues.

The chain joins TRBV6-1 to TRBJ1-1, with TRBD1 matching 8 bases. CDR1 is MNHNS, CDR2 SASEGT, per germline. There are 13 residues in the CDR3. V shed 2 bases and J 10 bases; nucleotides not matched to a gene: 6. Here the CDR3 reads CASSEQGALLAFF. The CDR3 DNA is TGTGCCAGCAGTGAACAGGGGGCGCTTCTAGCTTTCTTT.